This T cell receptor beta chain was found in a study of blood T cell repertoires in COVID-19. A PCR-confirmed or clinician-diagnosed COVID-19 case had contacted exposed participants within 2 weeks of entry. This CDR3 is built from 14 residues. Looked up from germline, CDR1 is MDHEN and CDR2 is SYDVKM. The junction had 5 bases not matched to a gene; V was cut back by 6 bases and J by 3 bases. Repertoires were generated with immunoSEQ multiplex PCR, while TCRdb's copy carries only in-frame clones and drops some. The table includes 200,000 to 250,000 clones, about 83% detected once. The V and J genes are TRBV28 and TRBJ1-1; TRBD1 aligns across 9 bases. Sequenced: PBMCs or T cells enriched from blood (not recorded which). The TCR was taken from a woman in her forties or fifties who had been exposed to COVID-19. The DNA of the CDR3 is TGTGCCAGCAGACAGGGGGCTAGGGACACTGAAGCTTTCTTT. Amino acid sequence: CASRQGARDTEAFF.